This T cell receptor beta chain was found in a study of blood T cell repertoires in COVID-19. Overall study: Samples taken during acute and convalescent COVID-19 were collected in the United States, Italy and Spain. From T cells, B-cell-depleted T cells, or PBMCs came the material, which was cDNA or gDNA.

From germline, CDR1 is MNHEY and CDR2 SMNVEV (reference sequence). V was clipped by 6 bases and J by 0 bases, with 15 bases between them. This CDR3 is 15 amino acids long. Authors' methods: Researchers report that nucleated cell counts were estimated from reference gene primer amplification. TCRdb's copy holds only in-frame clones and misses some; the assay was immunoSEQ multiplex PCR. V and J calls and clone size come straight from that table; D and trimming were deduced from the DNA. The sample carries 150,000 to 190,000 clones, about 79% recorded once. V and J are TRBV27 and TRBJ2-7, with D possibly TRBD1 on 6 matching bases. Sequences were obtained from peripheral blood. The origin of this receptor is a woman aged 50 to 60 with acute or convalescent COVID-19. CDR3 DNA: TGTGCCAGCAGGGAAACAGGGCTTCTCTCCTACGAGCAGTACTTC. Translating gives CASRETGLLSYEQYF.